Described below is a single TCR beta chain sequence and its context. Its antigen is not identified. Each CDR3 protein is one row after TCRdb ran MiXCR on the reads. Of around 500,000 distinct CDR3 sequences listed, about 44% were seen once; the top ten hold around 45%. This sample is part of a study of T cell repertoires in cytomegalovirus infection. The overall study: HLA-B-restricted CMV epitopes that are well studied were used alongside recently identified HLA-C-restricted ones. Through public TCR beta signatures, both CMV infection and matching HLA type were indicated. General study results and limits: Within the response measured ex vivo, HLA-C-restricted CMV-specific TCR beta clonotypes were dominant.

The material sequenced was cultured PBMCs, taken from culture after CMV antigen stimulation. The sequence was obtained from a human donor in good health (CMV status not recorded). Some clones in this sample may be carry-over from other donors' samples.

The CDR3 nucleotides are TGTGCCAGCAGCCGAGACAGTGTTATTCATGATATCTCCTACAATGAGCAGTTCTTC. Translating it yields CASSRDSVIHDISYNEQFF. The gene calls are TRBV7-2 and TRBJ2-1, with D possibly matching TRBD1 (5 bases). CDR1 SGHTA and CDR2 FQGNSA come from the germline V gene. V gave up 5 bases and J gave up 0 bases, with 23 bases separating them. There are 19 residues in the CDR3.